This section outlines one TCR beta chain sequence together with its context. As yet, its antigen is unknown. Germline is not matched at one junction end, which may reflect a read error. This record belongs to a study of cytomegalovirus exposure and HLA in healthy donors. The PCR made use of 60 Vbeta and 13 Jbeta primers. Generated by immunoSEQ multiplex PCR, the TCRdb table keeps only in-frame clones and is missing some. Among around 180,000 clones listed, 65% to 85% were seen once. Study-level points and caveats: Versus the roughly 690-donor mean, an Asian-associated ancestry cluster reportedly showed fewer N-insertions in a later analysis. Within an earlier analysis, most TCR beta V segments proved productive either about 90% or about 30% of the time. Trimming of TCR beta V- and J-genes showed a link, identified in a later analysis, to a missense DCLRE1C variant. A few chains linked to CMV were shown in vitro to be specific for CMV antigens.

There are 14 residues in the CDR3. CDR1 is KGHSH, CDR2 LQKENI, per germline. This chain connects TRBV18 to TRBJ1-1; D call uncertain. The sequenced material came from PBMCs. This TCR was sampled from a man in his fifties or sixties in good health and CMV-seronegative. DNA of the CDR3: TGTGCCAGCTCACCAATCCCTACGAACCCTGAAGCTTTCTTT. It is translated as CASSPIPTNPEAFF.